What follows are 28 T cell receptor beta chains derived from one specimen sequenced in a study of blood T cell repertoires in COVID-19. Assay used: immunoSEQ multiplex PCR; TCRdb lists only in-frame clones, some missing. The repertoire consists of roughly 220,000 clones, with less than 90% occurring once and the leading ten covering roughly 21%. Sample: peripheral blood. The receptors stem from a man aged 25-45 years with active or convalescent COVID-19.

The J gene is TRBJ2-3, the V gene TRBV3-1 (or the pseudogene TRBV3-2), with 12 bases lining up with TRBD2. Germline assignment: CDR1 LGHDT and CDR2 YNNKEL (reference sequence). The V segment lost 4 bases and the J segment 4 bases; nucleotides outside the gene matches: 12. The length of the CDR3 is 18 residues. CDR3 residues: CASSLTPRLAGDSDTQYF. CDR3 DNA sequence: TGTGCCAGCAGCCTTACTCCCAGACTAGCGGGAGATTCAGATACGCAGTATTTT.

This sequence joins TRBV19 and TRBJ1-5, with D possibly being TRBD1 (5 bases). The germline V gene encodes CDR1 LNHDA and CDR2 SQIVND (reference sequence). V was trimmed by 4 bases and J by 5 bases, leaving 9 bases between them. The CDR3 is 13 residues long. The CDR3 sequence: CASSRQKDQPQHF. CDR3 nucleotides: TGTGCCAGTAGTAGACAGAAAGATCAGCCCCAGCATTTT.

The rearrangement links TRBV7-2 to TRBJ1-5; weak D call: TRBD1 (6 bases). V lost 5 bases to trimming and J lost 11 bases, with 16 bases between them. The germline gives CDR1 SGHTA, CDR2 FQGNSA. The CDR3 is 13 residues long. Written as DNA, the CDR3 is TGTGCCAGCAGCCCACTGCAGGGGCAAGCCCAGCATTTT. Encoded protein: CASSPLQGQAQHF.

J is TRBJ2-1 and V is TRBV24-1, with 14 positions matching TRBD2. The germline gives CDR1 KGHDR, CDR2 SFDVKD. This CDR3 is built from 15 residues. V was clipped by 9 bases and J by 7 bases; unmatched bases: 7. CDR3 amino acids: CATSLGLAGVNEQFF. The CDR3 DNA is TGTGCCACCTCGCTGGGACTAGCGGGAGTAAATGAGCAGTTCTTC.

The rearrangement uses TRBV5-1 and TRBJ2-1, with a possible D match to TRBD2 (6 bases). V was trimmed by 3 bases and J by 4 bases, leaving 11 bases between them. CDR1 is SGHRS and CDR2 is YFSETQ in the germline V gene. This CDR3 comprises 14 residues. Here the CDR3 DNA reads TGCGCCAGCAGCTCCCCCGGGACTTACAATGAGCAGTTCTTC. This gives the protein CASSSPGTYNEQFF.

The chain couples TRBV2 to TRBJ1-6; D gene ambiguous. V was shortened by 3 bases and J by 7 bases, with 10 bases between the two germline ends. CDR3 length: 14 amino acids. In germline, CDR1 is SNHLY, CDR2 FYNNEI. In nucleotides, the CDR3 is TGTGCCAGCAGTGATGAGGTTCCCAATTCACCCCTCCACTTT. Protein product: CASSDEVPNSPLHF.

The rearrangement joins TRBV28 to TRBJ2-5, with D tentatively TRBD2 (6 bases). In germline, CDR1 is MDHEN, CDR2 SYDVKM. The CDR3 consists of 16 residues. V lost 1 base and J 3 bases, leaving 15 bases between the germline ends. The CDR3 is CASSLYLSGVKETQYF. The CDR3 DNA follows: TGTGCCAGCAGTTTATATCTGTCGGGGGTAAAAGAGACCCAGTACTTC.

The chain uses TRBV13 and TRBJ1-1; 10 bases match TRBD1. After removal of 4 bases from V and 9 bases from J, the junction contained 2 bases not matched to a gene. Per the germline V gene, CDR1 is PRHDT and CDR2 is FYEKMQ (reference sequence). This CDR3 region has 12 residues. CDR3 residues: CASSSGQGKAFF. Written as DNA, the CDR3 is TGTGCCAGCAGCTCGGGACAGGGGAAAGCTTTCTTT.

CDR3 nucleotide sequence: TGTGCCTGGAGCACTGACAGGGGAGGTCAGCCCCAGCATTTT. Protein product: CAWSTDRGGQPQHF. The rearrangement links TRBV30 to TRBJ1-5, with 8 bases identical to TRBD1. V shed 3 bases and J 6 bases; nucleotides not matched to a gene: 7. From germline, CDR1 is GTSNPN and CDR2 SVGIG (reference sequence). This CDR3 region has 14 residues. Full variable domain (remainder filled in from reference TRBV30 and TRBJ1-5): SQTIHQWPATLVQPVGSPLSLECTVEGTSNPNLYWYRQAAGRGLQLLFYSVGIGQISSEVPQNLSASRPQDRQFILSSKKLLLSDSGFYLCAWSTDRGGQPQHFGDGTRLSIL.

The chain recombines TRBV6-5 with TRBJ2-2; 11 nucleotides line up with TRBD2. The trim removed 5 bases at V and 7 bases at J, leaving 6 bases unmatched. This CDR3 region has 15 residues. CDR1 is MNHEY, CDR2 SVGAGI, per germline. The CDR3 sequence is CASSLTGTSGGELFF. The CDR3 DNA is TGTGCCAGCAGTCTTACCGGGACTAGCGGCGGGGAGCTGTTTTTT.

The V and J genes are TRBV7-8 and TRBJ2-2; unclear D gene. Trimming removed 5 bases at V and 4 bases at J, with 8 bases between. CDR3 length: 13 amino acids. The germline CDR1 and CDR2 sequences are SGHVS and FQNEAQ. CDR3 loop: CASSVDSTGELFF. The CDR3 DNA follows: TGTGCCAGCAGCGTCGACTCCACCGGGGAGCTGTTTTTT.

This clone occurred once. Distinct nucleotide sequences in the sample also encode this CDR3. The chain combines TRBV9 with TRBJ2-5; D ambiguous. V was trimmed by 2 bases and J by 1 base, leaving 6 bases between them. The CDR3 is made up of 13 amino acids. Germline-derived CDR1 and CDR2 are SGDLS and YYNGEE. Written as DNA, the CDR3 is TGTGCCAGCAGCGTCGCCAGCCAAGAGACCCAGTACTTC. Translated, it gives CASSVASQETQYF.

The CDR3 coding sequence is TGTGCCAGTAGTATAGATAGTGGGAGGTACGAGCAGTACTTC. It is translated as CASSIDSGRYEQYF. The J gene is TRBJ2-7, the V gene TRBV19; weak D call: TRBD2 (6 bases). CDR3 length equals 14 residues. V dropped 0 bases and J dropped 4 bases, with 10 bases sitting between them. Germline CDR1 LNHDA, CDR2 SQIVND (reference sequence).

The genes are TRBV4-1 and TRBJ1-4, with D uncertain. Per the germline V gene, CDR1 is MGHRA and CDR2 is YSYEKL. CDR3 size: 15 residues. V was clipped by 4 bases and J by 7 bases, with 16 bases between them. Here the CDR3 reads CASSRVTAAGEKLFF. The CDR3 DNA reads as TGCGCCAGCAGCCGAGTGACTGCCGCGGGTGAAAAACTGTTTTTT.

Only a few counts were recorded for this clone. V is TRBV24-1 and J is TRBJ2-7; 13 nucleotides match TRBD2. The ends lost 5 bases at V and 0 bases at J; junction bases unmatched: 6. The CDR3 length is 17 residues. Per germline, CDR1 KGHDR and CDR2 SFDVKD. CDR3 sequence: CATSGWTSGSYSYEQYF. CDR3 nucleotides: TGTGCCACCAGTGGGTGGACTAGCGGGAGCTACTCCTACGAGCAGTACTTC.

V and J are TRBV28 and TRBJ1-1; D is undetermined. This CDR3 contains 13 residues. V dropped 6 bases and J dropped 8 bases, with 16 bases sitting between them. In germline, CDR1 is MDHEN, CDR2 SYDVKM. The CDR3 protein is CASSSAAGAEAFF. CDR3 bases: TGTGCCAGCAGCTCCGCCGCGGGAGCAGAAGCTTTCTTT.

The V and J genes are TRBV3-1 (or the pseudogene TRBV3-2) and TRBJ1-6; tentative D call: TRBD1 (5 bases). Germline V gene data show CDR1 as LGHDT and CDR2 as YNNKEL (reference sequence). V was cut by 1 base and J by 7 bases, with 8 bases left in between. The CDR3 sequence is 14 residues long. The CDR3 sequence: CASSQGTSNSPLHF. The CDR3 coding sequence is TGTGCCAGCAGCCAAGGGACATCCAATTCACCCCTCCACTTT.

This chain uses TRBV30 with TRBJ2-7, with a possible D match to TRBD2 (5 bases). The CDR3 length is 12 residues. Germline CDR1 GTSNPN, CDR2 SVGIG (reference sequence). Trimming shortened V by 5 bases and J by 7 bases, and 15 bases separated the two germline ends. The CDR3 is CAWGGPREEQYF. For the CDR3, the DNA is TGTGCCTGGGGAGGTCCCCGGGAAGAGCAGTACTTC. Supplemented by reference TRBV30 and TRBJ2-7, the full variable domain reads SQTIHQWPATLVQPVGSPLSLECTVEGTSNPNLYWYRQAAGRGLQLLFYSVGIGQISSEVPQNLSASRPQDRQFILSSKKLLLSDSGFYLCAWGGPREEQYFGPGTRLTVT.

The V gene is TRBV5-8, the J gene TRBJ2-1, with 7 positions matching TRBD2. The germline CDR1 and CDR2 sequences are SGHTS and YDEGEE. The CDR3 runs to 16 residues. V was clipped by 4 bases and J by 6 bases; unmatched bases: 13. The CDR3 spells CASSVPYGGGPNEQFF. The CDR3 nucleotides are TGTGCCAGCAGCGTGCCCTACGGCGGGGGACCCAATGAGCAGTTCTTC.

On this clone: The sample contains more than one DNA sequence encoding this CDR3. The V gene is TRBV29-1, the J gene TRBJ1-6; D may be TRBD1 (5 bases). CDR1 is SQVTM, CDR2 ANQGSEA, per germline. The CDR3 runs to 13 residues. Trimming pared 4 bases from V and 6 bases from J, leaving 10 bases between. CDR3 protein: CSVGAGVNSPLHF. DNA for the CDR3: TGCAGCGTTGGAGCGGGGGTTAATTCACCCCTCCACTTT.

With respect to this clone: This sample also contains other DNA sequences that code for the same CDR3. The chain is built from TRBV19 and TRBJ1-6; D unclear. The germline V and J ends were trimmed by 5 bases and 1 base, with 9 bases remaining between them. In germline, CDR1 is LNHDA, CDR2 SQIVND (reference sequence). The CDR3 is 15 residues long. As DNA, the CDR3 is TGTGCCAGTAGTCCGGGGTATTCCTATAATTCACCCCTCCACTTT. Encoded protein: CASSPGYSYNSPLHF. Using reference TRBV19 and TRBJ1-6 for the parts outside the CDR3, the full variable domain is DGGITQSPKYLFRKEGQNVTLSCEQNLNHDAMYWYRQDPGQGLRLIYYSQIVNDFQKGDIAEGYSVSREKKESFPLTVTSAQKNPTAFYLCASSPGYSYNSPLHFGNGTRLTVT.

J is TRBJ1-4 and V is TRBV4-1; 12 nucleotides align to TRBD1. The V gene end was trimmed by 0 bases and the J gene end by 10 bases; junction bases not matched to a gene: 6. CDR1 and CDR2 (germline): MGHRA, YSYEKL. This CDR3 comprises 16 residues. CDR3 region: CASSQDSGQGARKLFF. CDR3 in DNA: TGCGCCAGCAGCCAAGATTCGGGACAGGGGGCCCGAAAACTGTTTTTT.

V usage is TRBV30 and J usage is TRBJ2-3, with D possibly TRBD2 on 6 matching bases. CDR3 length equals 15 residues. Trimming removed 5 bases at V and 1 base at J, with 16 bases between. In germline, CDR1 is GTSNPN, CDR2 SVGIG (reference sequence). Here the CDR3 reads CAWAPLAARTDTQYF. The CDR3 DNA is TGTGCCTGGGCTCCTTTAGCGGCCCGCACAGATACGCAGTATTTT. The full variable domain, completed using reference TRBV30 and TRBJ2-3, is SQTIHQWPATLVQPVGSPLSLECTVEGTSNPNLYWYRQAAGRGLQLLFYSVGIGQISSEVPQNLSASRPQDRQFILSSKKLLLSDSGFYLCAWAPLAARTDTQYFGPGTRLTVL.

The gene calls are TRBV6-5 and TRBJ1-5; D unresolved. Trimming took 5 bases from V and 4 from J, leaving 6 bases between them. Germline CDR1 MNHEY, CDR2 SVGAGI. The CDR3 covers 12 residues. The CDR3 sequence: CASSSPNQPQHF. CDR3 DNA: TGTGCCAGCAGTAGCCCTAATCAGCCCCAGCATTTT.

This sequence joins TRBV27 and TRBJ2-2, with TRBD1 matching 8 bases. CDR1 and CDR2 (germline): MNHEY, SMNVEV (reference sequence). The CDR3 spans 19 residues. J was trimmed by 0 bases and V by 0 bases; bases with no gene match: 9. CDR3: CASSLSYPGQEPNTGELFF. In DNA form, the CDR3 reads TGTGCCAGCAGTTTATCATATCCGGGACAGGAACCGAACACCGGGGAGCTGTTTTTT.

This clone was counted once. The chain employs TRBV5-6 and TRBJ2-2; tentative D call: TRBD2 (6 bases). The CDR3 is 15 residues long. V lost 4 bases and J 13 bases, leaving 23 bases between the germline ends. Per the germline V gene, CDR1 is SGHDT and CDR2 is YYEEEE. The CDR3 sequence is CASSLGATHRGGLFF. CDR3 coding DNA: TGTGCCAGCAGCCTCGGAGCTACCCACCGGGGAGGGCTGTTTTTT.

The genes are TRBV2 and TRBJ2-1, with D perhaps matching TRBD2 (6 bases). Trimming pared 4 bases from V and 0 bases from J, leaving 10 bases between. The CDR3 consists of 15 residues. Germline loops: CDR1 SNHLY, CDR2 FYNNEI. The CDR3 DNA reads TGTGCCAGCAGTGTGACGGGAGACTCCTACAATGAGCAGTTCTTC. It specifies CASSVTGDSYNEQFF.

The V call is TRBV6-2 or TRBV6-3, the J call TRBJ2-2; the match to TRBD2 covers 11 bases. J was trimmed by 5 bases and V by 4 bases; bases with no gene match: 6. This CDR3 contains 16 residues. Germline-derived CDR1 and CDR2 are MNHEY and SVGEGT. CDR3 bases: TGTGCCAGCAGTTCGGGACTAGCGGCGAGGACCGGGGAGCTGTTTTTT. It is translated as CASSSGLAARTGELFF.